These 16 T cell receptor beta chains were sequenced from one sample in a study of T-cell reconstitution after alpha-beta-depleted transplantation in children. Researchers prepared the TCRbeta library using unique molecular identifiers, the study reports. Each CDR3 protein gets one entry after TCRdb re-called the PCR reads with MiXCR. The table includes roughly 170,000 distinct CDR3 sequences, less than 8% detected once. Material: PBMCs from the stem cell graft donor, obtained from the stem cell graft. These receptor sequences come from a human donor who donated a stem cell graft to a child with Wiskott-Aldrich syndrome.

Ten or more counts support this clonotype. This chain joins TRBV10-3 and TRBJ2-3; D remains unclear. The CDR3 contains 16 residues. Trimming took off 3 bases at V and 6 bases at J, with 19 bases between the two ends. Germline CDR1 ENHRY, CDR2 SYGVKD. The CDR3 DNA reads TGTGCCATCAGTGATGGAGACAACGTCCGCATGGATACGCAGTATTTT. It encodes CAISDGDNVRMDTQYF.

This clonotype was seen many times. V gene TRBV20-1 combines with J gene TRBJ2-1; 7 bases are shared with TRBD1. After removal of 5 bases from V and 4 bases from J, the junction contained 8 bases not matched to a gene. The length of the CDR3 is 14 residues. Germline CDR1 reads DFQATT; CDR2 reads SNEGSKA (reference sequence). CDR3 region: CSASGTVNYNEQFF. The CDR3 nucleotides read TGCAGTGCTTCCGGGACAGTAAATTACAATGAGCAGTTCTTC.

This clonotype has a count of ten or more. The rearrangement joins TRBV5-1 to TRBJ2-1; maybe TRBD1 (6 bases). From germline, CDR1 is SGHRS and CDR2 YFSETQ. This CDR3 is built from 15 residues. V shed 7 bases and J shed 0 bases, with 14 bases lying between them. The CDR3 reads CASAGTPSSYNEQFF. CDR3 coding DNA: TGCGCCAGCGCCGGGACACCTAGCTCCTACAATGAGCAGTTCTTC.

This clonotype was seen many times. As DNA, the CDR3 is TGTGCCAGCAGGGGGACAGGGGTATCAAGAATTTCACCCCTCCACTTT. Its protein product is CASRGTGVSRISPLHF. The chain combines TRBV6-2 or TRBV6-3 with TRBJ1-6, with 10 bases matching TRBD1. The trim removed 6 bases at V and 9 bases at J, leaving 11 bases unmatched. CDR1 is MNHEY, CDR2 SVGEGT, per germline. CDR3 length: 16 amino acids.

There are many counts of this clonotype. The chain links TRBV7-2 to TRBJ2-5; D uncertain. V lost 2 bases and J lost 5, with 6 bases in between. CDR1 and CDR2 (germline): SGHTA, FQGNSA. This CDR3 region has 12 residues. The CDR3 protein is CASSLSVETQYF. CDR3 coding DNA: TGTGCCAGCAGCTTATCGGTCGAGACCCAGTACTTC.

At least ten counts were recorded for this clonotype. V and J are TRBV5-1 and TRBJ2-2; D is possibly TRBD1 (6 bases). This CDR3 contains 17 residues. V was cut by 4 bases and J by 0 bases, with 16 bases left in between. Germline V gives CDR1 SGHRS, CDR2 YFSETQ. CDR3 nucleotides: TGCGCCAGCAGCATAGACCCCGGGACAACGAACACCGGGGAGCTGTTTTTT. It is translated as CASSIDPGTTNTGELFF.

The chain's CDR3 is CRADGDRGRIRGIAYEQYF. CDR3 coding DNA: TGCAGGGCCGACGGCGACAGGGGGCGGATAAGGGGGATTGCCTACGAGCAGTACTTC. This sequence joins TRBV20-1 and TRBJ2-7, with 10 nucleotides matching TRBD1. Germline CDR1 and CDR2: DFQATT and SNEGSKA (reference sequence). This CDR3 is 19 amino acids long.

This clonotype was seen more than once but under ten times. The rearrangement joins TRBV6-6 to TRBJ2-5, with D uncertain. The V and J ends lost 6 bases and 5 bases respectively, with 13 bases between them. This CDR3 is 13 amino acids long. The germline V gene encodes CDR1 MNHNY and CDR2 SVGAGI (reference sequence). CDR3 sequence: CASSHRGRETQYF. Here the CDR3 DNA reads TGTGCCAGCAGCCATCGTGGCAGGGAGACCCAGTACTTC.

This clonotype was detected many times. V is TRBV12-3 or TRBV12-4 and J is TRBJ2-7; D might be TRBD2 (6 bases). V was shortened by 3 bases and J by 2 bases, with 8 bases between the two germline ends. The CDR3 is 13 amino acids. The CDR3 region is CASSFAGPYEQYF. DNA for the CDR3: TGTGCCAGCAGTTTTGCGGGGCCCTACGAGCAGTACTTC.

This clonotype was picked up many times. J is TRBJ2-7 and V is TRBV10-3, with unresolved D. V lost 6 bases to trimming and J lost 2 bases, with 14 bases between them. There are 14 residues in the CDR3. Germline CDR1 ENHRY, CDR2 SYGVKD. Here the CDR3 reads CAIRPGSPPYEQYF. DNA of the CDR3: TGTGCCATCAGGCCGGGTAGTCCACCCTACGAGCAGTACTTC.

This clonotype was detected ten times or more. The V and J genes are TRBV7-9 and TRBJ2-4; D is unclear. The germline gives CDR1 SEHNR, CDR2 FQNEAQ (reference sequence). The CDR3 runs 15 residues. Between the trimmed V and J ends, which lost 5 bases and 8 bases, there was a span of 19 bases. The CDR3 bases are TGTGCCAGCAGCCCGGCCCAAAAACAAATTGACATTCAGTACTTC. Encoded protein: CASSPAQKQIDIQYF. Drawing the rest from reference TRBV7-9 and TRBJ2-4, the complete variable domain is DTGVSQNPRHKITKRGQNVTFRCDPISEHNRLYWYRQTLGQGPEFLTYFQNEAQLEKSRLLSDRFSAERPKGSFSTLEIQRTEQGDSAMYLCASSPAQKQIDIQYFGAGTRLSVL.

This clonotype was seen many times. The chain joins TRBV20-1 to TRBJ1-6; no clear D. V was cut by 2 bases and J by 10 bases, with 12 bases left in between. Germline CDR1 is DFQATT and CDR2 is SNEGSKA (reference sequence). This CDR3 has 13 amino acids. The CDR3 here is CSARRSQDSPLHF. Written as DNA, the CDR3 is TGCAGTGCTAGACGGAGCCAGGACTCACCCCTCCACTTT.

This clonotype was detected ten times or more. As DNA, the CDR3 is TGTGCCAGCAGCCGCGGTCTTGATAGCGCTGGGGACGAGCAGTACTTC. Its protein product is CASSRGLDSAGDEQYF. This chain connects TRBV11-2 to TRBJ2-7; D is perhaps TRBD2 (5 bases). Trimming removed 5 bases from V and 5 bases from J, with 22 bases in between. The CDR3 extends over 16 amino acids. The germline V gene encodes CDR1 SGHAT and CDR2 FQNNGV.

This clonotype was seen repeatedly, ten times or more. V gene TRBV7-9 combines with J gene TRBJ2-3, with TRBD2 identical over 8 bases. The CDR3 is 15 residues long. The junction had 8 bases not matched to a gene; V was cut back by 6 bases and J by 3 bases. Per the germline V gene, CDR1 is SEHNR and CDR2 is FQNEAQ (reference sequence). CDR3 nucleotide sequence: TGTGCCAGCAGTTTACAGCGGGGGAAGACAGATACGCAGTATTTT. It translates to CASSLQRGKTDTQYF.

This sequence joins TRBV20-1 and TRBJ2-5; possible D gene TRBD1, 5 bases. The CDR3 runs 16 residues. V was trimmed by 4 bases and J by 1 base, leaving 19 bases between them. Germline V gene data show CDR1 as DFQATT and CDR2 as SNEGSKA (reference sequence). The CDR3 here is CSATVGREGRQETQYF. The DNA of the CDR3 is TGCAGTGCTACGGTCGGCAGGGAAGGGCGCCAAGAGACCCAGTACTTC.

At least ten counts were recorded for this clonotype. V usage is TRBV27 and J usage is TRBJ1-1, with D perhaps matching TRBD1 (5 bases). The CDR3 has 15 amino acids. Germline V CDR1 and CDR2: MNHEY, SMNVEV (reference sequence). The V end was cut by 1 base, the J end by 2 bases, with 11 bases between. The CDR3 nucleotides are TGTGCCAGCAGTTTATTCCGGGGACTCAACACTGAAGCTTTCTTT. Protein: CASSLFRGLNTEAFF.